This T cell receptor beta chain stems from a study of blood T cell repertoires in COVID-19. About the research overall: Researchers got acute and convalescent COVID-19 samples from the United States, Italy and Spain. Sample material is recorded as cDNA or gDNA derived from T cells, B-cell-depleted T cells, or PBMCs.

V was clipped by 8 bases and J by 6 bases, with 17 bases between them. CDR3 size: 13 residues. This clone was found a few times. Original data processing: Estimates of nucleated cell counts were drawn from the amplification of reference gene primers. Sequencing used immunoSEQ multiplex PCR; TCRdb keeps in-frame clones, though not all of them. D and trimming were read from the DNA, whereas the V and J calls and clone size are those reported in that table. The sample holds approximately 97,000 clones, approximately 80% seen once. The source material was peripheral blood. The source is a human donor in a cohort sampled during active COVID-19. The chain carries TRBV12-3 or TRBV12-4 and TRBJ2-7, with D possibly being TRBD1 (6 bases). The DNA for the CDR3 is TGTGCCAGCCGCCGAGACAGGATGACCGAGCAGTACTTC. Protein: CASRRDRMTEQYF.